The subject of this entry is one TCR beta chain. Only in-frame clones appear in the TCRdb table, and some are missing; sequencing was by immunoSEQ multiplex PCR. The sample comprises about 38,000 clones, 80% to 90% of which are singletons, and 1.5% to 2.5% rests with the top ten. The data belong to a study of PD-L1 blockade in urothelial cancer. Study summary: Analysis of the blood was performed 3 weeks (second dose) and 6 weeks after treatment start. There were a median of about 150,000 T cells in blood samples.

The germline V gene has CDR1 MDHEN and CDR2 SYDVKM. The CDR3 sequence is 14 residues long. Deletions cut 4 bases from V and 0 bases from J, with 6 bases between. Source: PBMCs, taken around atezolizumab (anti-PD-L1) treatment. This TCR came from a man in his sixties with urothelial cancer. The chain links TRBV28 to TRBJ1-4; D ambiguous. The CDR3 DNA is TGTGCCAGCAGTTCGGAGCCAACTAATGAAAAACTGTTTTTT. The encoded protein is CASSSEPTNEKLFF.